The entry below describes one T cell receptor (beta chain). Its antigen is unknown. This sample is part of a study of cytomegalovirus exposure and HLA in healthy donors. Germline CDR1 and CDR2: SGHTA and FQGNSA. The CDR3 runs 12 residues. Between the trimmed V and J ends, which lost 2 bases and 7 bases, there was a span of 8 bases. PCR was performed using 60 Vbeta and 13 Jbeta primers. The protocol was immunoSEQ multiplex PCR, while the TCRdb copy is restricted to in-frame clones and leaves out a portion. The data contain some 120,000 clones, 75% to 80% of them seen just once; the ten biggest clones take up 12%. General observations from the study: Some V segments, including TRBV6-2 and TRBV6-3, were excluded as indistinguishable. TCR beta chain V- and J-gene trimming was linked, in a later analysis, to a missense variant in DCLRE1C.

Sequencing used PBMCs. The rearrangement uses TRBV7-2 and TRBJ2-5, with unresolved D. This TCR was recovered from a middle-aged woman in good health and CMV-seropositive. The CDR3 loop reads CASSLRSGTQYF. The CDR3 region has the DNA TGTGCCAGCAGCTTACGATCGGGGACCCAGTACTTC.